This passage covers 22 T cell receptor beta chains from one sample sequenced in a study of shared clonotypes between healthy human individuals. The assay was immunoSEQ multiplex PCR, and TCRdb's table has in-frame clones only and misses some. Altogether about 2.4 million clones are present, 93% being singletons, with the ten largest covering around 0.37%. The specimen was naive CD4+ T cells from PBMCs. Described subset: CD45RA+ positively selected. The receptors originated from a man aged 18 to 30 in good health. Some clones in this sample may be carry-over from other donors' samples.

CDR3 sequence (DNA): TGCGCCAGCAGCTTGTTAGCGGGACTTAATGAAAAACTGTTTTTT. As protein: CASSLLAGLNEKLFF. J is TRBJ1-4 and V is TRBV5-1, with D possibly being TRBD1 (5 bases). V lost 1 base and J 4 bases, leaving 11 bases between the germline ends. This CDR3 has 15 residues. CDR1 is SGHRS and CDR2 is YFSETQ in the germline V gene.

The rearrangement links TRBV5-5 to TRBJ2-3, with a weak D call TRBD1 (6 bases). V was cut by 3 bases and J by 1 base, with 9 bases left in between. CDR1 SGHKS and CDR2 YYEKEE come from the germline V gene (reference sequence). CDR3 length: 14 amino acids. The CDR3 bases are TGTGCCAGCAGCTCGGACAGCCGCACAGATACGCAGTATTTT. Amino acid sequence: CASSSDSRTDTQYF.

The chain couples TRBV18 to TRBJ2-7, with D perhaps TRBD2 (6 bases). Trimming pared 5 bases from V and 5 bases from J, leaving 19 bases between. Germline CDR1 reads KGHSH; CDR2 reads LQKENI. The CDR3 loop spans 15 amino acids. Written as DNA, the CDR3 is TGTGCCAGCTCAACGGCCTGGGGTGGCGGGAACGAGCAGTACTTC. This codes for CASSTAWGGGNEQYF.

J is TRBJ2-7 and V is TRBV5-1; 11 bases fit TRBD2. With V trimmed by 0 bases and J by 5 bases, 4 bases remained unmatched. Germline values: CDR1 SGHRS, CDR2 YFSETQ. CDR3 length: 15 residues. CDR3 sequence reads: CASSLALAGDNEQYF. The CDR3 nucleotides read TGCGCCAGCAGCTTGGCACTAGCGGGAGATAACGAGCAGTACTTC.

The CDR3 DNA sequence: TGCGCCAGCAGCTTGGCCAAAATAGGGGACGGCACAGATACGCAGTATTTT. It specifies CASSLAKIGDGTDTQYF. The rearrangement uses TRBV5-1 and TRBJ2-3; tentatively, D is TRBD1 or TRBD2 (5 bases each). This CDR3 contains 17 residues. CDR1 is SGHRS, CDR2 YFSETQ, per germline. Trimming left V 0 bases short and J 1 base short, with 15 bases between. Combining the CDR3 with reference TRBV5-1 and TRBJ2-3 gives the whole variable domain KAGVTQTPRYLIKTRGQQVTLSCSPISGHRSVSWYQQTPGQGLQFLFEYFSETQRNKGNFPGRFSGRQFSNSRSEMNVSTLELGDSALYLCASSLAKIGDGTDTQYFGPGTRLTVL.

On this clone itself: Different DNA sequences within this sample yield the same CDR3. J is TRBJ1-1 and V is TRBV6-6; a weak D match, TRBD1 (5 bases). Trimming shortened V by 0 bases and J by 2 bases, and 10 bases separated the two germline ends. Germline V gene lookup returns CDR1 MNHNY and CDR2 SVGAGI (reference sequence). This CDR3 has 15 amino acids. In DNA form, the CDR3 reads TGTGCCAGCAGTTACTCGGGGCAGGGTAACACTGAAGCTTTCTTT. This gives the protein CASSYSGQGNTEAFF.

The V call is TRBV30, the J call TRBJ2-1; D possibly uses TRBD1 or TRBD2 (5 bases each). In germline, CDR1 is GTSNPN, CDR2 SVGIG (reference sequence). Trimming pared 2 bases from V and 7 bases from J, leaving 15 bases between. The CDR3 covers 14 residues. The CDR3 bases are TGTGCCTGGAGTCGTGGGGGAGTGGGAAATGAGCAGTTCTTC. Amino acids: CAWSRGGVGNEQFF.

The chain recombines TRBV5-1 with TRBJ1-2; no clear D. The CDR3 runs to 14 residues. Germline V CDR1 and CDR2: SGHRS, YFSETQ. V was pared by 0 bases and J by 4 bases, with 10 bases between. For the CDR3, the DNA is TGCGCCAGCAGCTTGGCCTCAGAATTCTATGGCTACACCTTC. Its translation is CASSLASEFYGYTF.

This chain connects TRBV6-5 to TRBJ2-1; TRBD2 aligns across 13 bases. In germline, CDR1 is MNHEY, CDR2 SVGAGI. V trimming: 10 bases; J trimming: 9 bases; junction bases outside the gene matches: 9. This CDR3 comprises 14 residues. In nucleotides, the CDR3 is TGTGCCACCATCGGGACTAGCGGGACGGGTGAGCAGTTCTTC. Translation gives CATIGTSGTGEQFF.

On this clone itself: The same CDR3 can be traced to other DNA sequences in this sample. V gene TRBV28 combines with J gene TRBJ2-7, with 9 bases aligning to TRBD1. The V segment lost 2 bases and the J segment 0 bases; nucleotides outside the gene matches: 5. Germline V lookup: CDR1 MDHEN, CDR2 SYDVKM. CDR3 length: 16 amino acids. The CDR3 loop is CASSLPPGQGSYEQYF. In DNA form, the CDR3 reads TGTGCCAGCAGTTTACCCCCGGGACAGGGCTCCTACGAGCAGTACTTC.

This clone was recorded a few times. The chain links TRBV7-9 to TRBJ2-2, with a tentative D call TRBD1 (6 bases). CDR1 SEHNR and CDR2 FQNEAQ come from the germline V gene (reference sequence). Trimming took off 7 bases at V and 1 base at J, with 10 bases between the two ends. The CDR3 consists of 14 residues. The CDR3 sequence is CASIPQGNTGELFF. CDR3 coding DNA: TGTGCCAGCATCCCACAGGGGAACACCGGGGAGCTGTTTTTT.

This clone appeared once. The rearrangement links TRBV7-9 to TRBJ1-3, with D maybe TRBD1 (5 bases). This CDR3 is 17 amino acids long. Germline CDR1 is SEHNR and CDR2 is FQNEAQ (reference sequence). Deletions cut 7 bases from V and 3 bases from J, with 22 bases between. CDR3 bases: TGTGCCAGCACCTCCTTGACCGGCGGGACGGATGGAAACACCATATATTTT. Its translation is CASTSLTGGTDGNTIYF.

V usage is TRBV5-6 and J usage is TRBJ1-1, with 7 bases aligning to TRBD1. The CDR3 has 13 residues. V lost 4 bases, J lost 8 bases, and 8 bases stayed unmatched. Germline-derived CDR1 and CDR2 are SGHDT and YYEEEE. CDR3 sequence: CASSRVDREEAFF. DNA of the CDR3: TGTGCCAGCAGCCGGGTCGACAGGGAAGAAGCTTTCTTT. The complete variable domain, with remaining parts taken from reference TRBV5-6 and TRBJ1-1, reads DAGVTQSPTHLIKTRGQQVTLRCSPKSGHDTVSWYQQALGQGPQFIFQYYEEEERQRGNFPDRFSGHQFPNYSSELNVNALLLGDSALYLCASSRVDREEAFFGQGTRLTVV.

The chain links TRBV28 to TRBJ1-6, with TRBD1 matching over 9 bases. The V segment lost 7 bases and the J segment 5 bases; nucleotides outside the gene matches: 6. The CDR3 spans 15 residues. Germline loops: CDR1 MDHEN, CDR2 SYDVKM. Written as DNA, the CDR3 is TGTGCCAGCACCCCAGGGACAGGGAATAATTCACCCCTCCACTTT. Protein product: CASTPGTGNNSPLHF.

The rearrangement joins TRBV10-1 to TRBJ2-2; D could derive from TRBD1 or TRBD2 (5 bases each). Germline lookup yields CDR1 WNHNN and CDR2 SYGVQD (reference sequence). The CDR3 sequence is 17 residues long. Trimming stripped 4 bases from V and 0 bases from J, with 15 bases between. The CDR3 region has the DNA TGCGCCAGCAGTGGGGCCCTGGGGGATACGAACACCGGGGAGCTGTTTTTT. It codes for CASSGALGDTNTGELFF.

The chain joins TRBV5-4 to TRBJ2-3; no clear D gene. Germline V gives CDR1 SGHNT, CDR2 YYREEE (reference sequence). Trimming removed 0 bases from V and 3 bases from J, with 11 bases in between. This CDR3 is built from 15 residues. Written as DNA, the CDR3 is TGTGCCAGCAGCTTGGGGGGTTCTTTTACAGATACGCAGTATTTT. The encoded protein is CASSLGGSFTDTQYF.

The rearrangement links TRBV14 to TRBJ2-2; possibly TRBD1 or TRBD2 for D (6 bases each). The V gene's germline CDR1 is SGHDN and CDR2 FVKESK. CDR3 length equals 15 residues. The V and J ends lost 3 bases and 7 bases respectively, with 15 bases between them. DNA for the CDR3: TGTGCCAGCAGCCACATACGGGGGCGGATCGGGGAGCTGTTTTTT. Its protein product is CASSHIRGRIGELFF.

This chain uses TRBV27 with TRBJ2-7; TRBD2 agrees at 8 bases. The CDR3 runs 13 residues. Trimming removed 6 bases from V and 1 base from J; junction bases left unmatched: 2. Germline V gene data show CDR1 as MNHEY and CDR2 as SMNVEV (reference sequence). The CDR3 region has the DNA TGTGCCAGCAGGACTAGCGTTTCCTACGAGCAGTACTTC. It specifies CASRTSVSYEQYF.

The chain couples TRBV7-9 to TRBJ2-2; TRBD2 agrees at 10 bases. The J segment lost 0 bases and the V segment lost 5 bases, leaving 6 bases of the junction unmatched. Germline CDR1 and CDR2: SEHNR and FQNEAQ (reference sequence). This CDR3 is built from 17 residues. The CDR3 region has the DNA TGTGCCAGCAGCCCCAGCGGGAGGGCCCCGAACACCGGGGAGCTGTTTTTT. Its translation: CASSPSGRAPNTGELFF.

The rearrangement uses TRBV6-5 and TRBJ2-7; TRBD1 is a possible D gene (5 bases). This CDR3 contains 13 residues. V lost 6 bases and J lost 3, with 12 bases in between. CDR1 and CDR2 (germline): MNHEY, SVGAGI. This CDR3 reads CASSRATNYEQYF. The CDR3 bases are TGTGCCAGCAGCAGGGCCACGAACTACGAGCAGTACTTC.

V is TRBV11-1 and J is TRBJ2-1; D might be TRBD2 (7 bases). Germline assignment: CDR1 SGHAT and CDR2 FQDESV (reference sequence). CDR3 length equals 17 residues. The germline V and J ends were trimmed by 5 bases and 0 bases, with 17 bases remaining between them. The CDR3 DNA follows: TGTGCCAGCAGCCCCCGCGCGGGGGCGAGCTCCTACAATGAGCAGTTCTTC. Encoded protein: CASSPRAGASSYNEQFF.

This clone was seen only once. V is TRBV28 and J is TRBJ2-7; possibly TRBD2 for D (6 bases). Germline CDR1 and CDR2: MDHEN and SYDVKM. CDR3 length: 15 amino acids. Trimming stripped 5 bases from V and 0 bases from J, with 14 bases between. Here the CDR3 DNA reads TGTGCCAGCAGTACAGTCCGCGGGGTCTCCTACGAGCAGTACTTC. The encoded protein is CASSTVRGVSYEQYF.